This TCR beta chain appears in the sequencing data of a study of Graves' ophthalmopathy and Graves' hyperthyroidism. Ten or more counts support this clonotype. RNA transcripts provided the template for amplifying TCR beta CDR3 regions. HTBI primers served in a first-round RT-PCR, which a second-round multiplex PCR followed. TCRdb independently ran MiXCR on the multiplex PCR reads; one entry per CDR3 protein. The table lists approximately 210,000 distinct CDR3 sequences, around 30% of them singletons. Trimming removed 7 bases from V and 4 bases from J, with 16 bases in between. The germline gives CDR1 LNHDA, CDR2 SQIVND (reference sequence). This CDR3 region has 14 residues.

The specimen sequenced was peripheral blood. This sequence was found in a man over 45 with Graves' ophthalmopathy. The chain couples TRBV19 to TRBJ1-2, with D tentatively TRBD1 (6 bases). CDR3 sequence: CASNRGQNFYGYTF. The DNA of the CDR3 is TGTGCCAGTAACCGTGGACAGAACTTCTATGGCTACACCTTC.